This T cell receptor beta chain came from a study of CD8 T cells in ankylosing spondylitis (dated by TCRdb to 2016 to 2017). About the full investigation: The study profiled T cell receptor beta repertoires in healthy donors and ankylosing spondylitis patients to find disease-linked TCR variants. Peripheral blood was sampled, and synovial fluid was also collected from ankylosing spondylitis patients. The full study cohort comprised around 25 ankylosing spondylitis patients and 110 or so healthy donors. Paper-wide results and their limitations: Significant enrichment of the disease-linked clones was reported in matched synovial fluid samples from ankylosing spondylitis patients. A CD8+ phenotype was shown by the disease-linked clones, which were found at relatively low frequencies in peripheral blood. Some motif variants had previously been reported in the synovial fluid and blood of reactive arthritis patients, which suggests shared mechanisms of disease initiation. A TCR beta motif of eight highly homologous amino acid variants appeared characteristic of blood from ankylosing spondylitis patients.

Sequencing relied on an Illumina HiSeq 2500. Quantitative 5'-RACE with molecular barcodes was used to prepare TCR beta libraries. The published analysis was carried out like this. A new computational method, built on a probabilistic model of VDJ rearrangement, was used to identify disease-linked TCR variants. Starting from the raw public reads, TCRdb applied fastp trimming at Q25, assembled clones with MiXCR and retained in-frame beta chains. Records with the same CDR3 protein are collapsed into one entry carrying the most frequent genes and DNA. The V and J calls were not made by the authors but by TCRdb's processing. The sample has some 220,000 distinct CDR3 sequences on record, about 7% of them singletons. Approximately 15% of the sample lies in the top ten. This clonotype has ten or more counts. What antigen it recognizes has not been identified. No quality values exist for individual bases; no much larger clone is one base distant.

Between the V and J ends, shortened by 7 bases and 6 bases respectively, the junction contains 15 bases. The CDR3 goes from the cysteine to the phenylalanine over 14 residues. CDR3 DNA is the only sequence kept; it has 42 bases, read in frame from the first base. CDR1 and CDR2 were assigned from the germline V gene as MNHNS and SASEGT. The V gene is TRBV6-1 and the J gene is TRBJ2-2, with TRBD2 as a weak D call on 6 bases. This receptor was obtained from a male donor with ankylosing spondylitis. The sequencing sample was made of blood, either unsorted or a sorted T cell fraction (not recorded which). The DNA sequence is as follows: TGTGCCAGCACCGGGGGACTCACGGCCGGGGAGCTGTTTTTT. Translation gives CASTGGLTAGELFF.